Each of the 8 T cell receptor beta chains below was sequenced from the same sample in a study of shared clonotypes between healthy human individuals. The table came from immunoSEQ multiplex PCR; TCRdb's copy has only in-frame clones and leaves some out. The data hold 2 million to 2.5 million clones, with about 90% observed a single time. The sequencing input was naive CD4+ T cells from PBMCs. Subset in this sample: CD45RA+ positively selected. Receptors originate from a young man in good health. Some clones in this sample may be carry-over from other donors' samples.

To note about this clone: This sample also contains other DNA sequences that code for the same CDR3. The rearrangement links TRBV6-5 to TRBJ1-1, with D unresolved. The CDR3 loop spans 13 amino acids. Trimming removed 3 bases from V and 5 bases from J, with 10 bases in between. Germline V gene data show CDR1 as MNHEY and CDR2 as SVGAGI. In DNA form, the CDR3 reads TGTGCCAGCAGTTATTCCGGCTCGACTGAAGCTTTCTTT. The encoded protein is CASSYSGSTEAFF.

This clone showed up just once. This chain joins TRBV15 and TRBJ2-5, with 8 bases matching TRBD2. The junction had 5 bases not matched to a gene; V was cut back by 5 bases and J by 3 bases. CDR3 length equals 14 residues. The germline CDR1 and CDR2 sequences are LNHNV and YYDKDF (reference sequence). The chain's CDR3 is CATSFPGREETQYF. The CDR3 DNA sequence: TGTGCCACCAGCTTCCCCGGGAGGGAAGAGACCCAGTACTTC.

This chain joins TRBV5-1 and TRBJ2-7; 8 bases are a match to TRBD1. CDR1 and CDR2 (germline): SGHRS, YFSETQ. V lost 4 bases, J lost 5 bases, and 8 bases stayed unmatched. This CDR3 has 14 amino acids. The CDR3 coding sequence is TGCGCCAGCAGCGCCGGACAGGGATGGGACGAGCAGTACTTC. Translated: CASSAGQGWDEQYF.

A remark on this clone: The same CDR3 is also encoded by other DNA sequences in this sample. The V call is TRBV6-1, the J call TRBJ1-1, with D perhaps TRBD1 (5 bases). V shed 3 bases and J shed 1 base, with 6 bases lying between them. Germline V gene lookup returns CDR1 MNHNS and CDR2 SASEGT. The CDR3 runs 13 residues. The CDR3 bases are TGTGCCAGCAGTGAGGGGCCGAACACTGAAGCTTTCTTT. Protein sequence: CASSEGPNTEAFF.

The chain carries TRBV29-1 and TRBJ1-5; D is possibly TRBD1 (6 bases). V was cut by 5 bases and J by 3 bases, with 11 bases left in between. From germline, CDR1 is SQVTM and CDR2 ANQGSEA. The CDR3 is 13 residues long. CDR3 in amino acids: CSVRGSDNQPQHF. CDR3 nucleotide sequence: TGCAGCGTTAGGGGGTCGGACAATCAGCCCCAGCATTTT.

The rearrangement uses TRBV7-2 and TRBJ1-5; tentatively, D is TRBD1 (5 bases). The CDR3 sequence is 13 residues long. Germline V gives CDR1 SGHTA, CDR2 FQGNSA. Deletions cut 4 bases from V and 4 bases from J, with 8 bases between. The DNA for the CDR3 is TGTGCCAGCAGCTCATGGGGGAATCAGCCCCAGCATTTT. It yields the protein CASSSWGNQPQHF.

V and J are TRBV5-1 and TRBJ2-1; the D is unclear. V lost 1 base to trimming and J lost 0 bases, with 8 bases between them. This CDR3 comprises 15 residues. Germline assignment: CDR1 SGHRS and CDR2 YFSETQ. The CDR3 sequence: CASSLLRDSYNEQFF. CDR3 nucleotides: TGCGCCAGCAGCTTGCTTAGGGACTCCTACAATGAGCAGTTCTTC.

Remarks on this clone: In the same sample, other DNA sequences code for this CDR3. V and J are TRBV7-2 and TRBJ1-1; tentative D call: TRBD1 (5 bases). Looked up from germline, CDR1 is SGHTA and CDR2 is FQGNSA. The CDR3 consists of 14 residues. Trimming removed 2 bases from V and 1 base from J, with 8 bases in between. For the CDR3, the DNA is TGTGCCAGCAGCTTATCGGGGGGGAACACTGAAGCTTTCTTT. It translates to CASSLSGGNTEAFF.